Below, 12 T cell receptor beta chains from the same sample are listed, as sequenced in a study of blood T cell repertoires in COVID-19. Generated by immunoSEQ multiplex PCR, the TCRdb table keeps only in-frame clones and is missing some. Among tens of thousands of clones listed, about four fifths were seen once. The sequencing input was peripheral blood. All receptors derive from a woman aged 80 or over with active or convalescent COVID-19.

The DNA for the CDR3 is TGCGCCAGCAGAGAGGAGGTTACCCACAATGAGCAGTTCTTC. Residues: CASREEVTHNEQFF. This sequence joins TRBV4-3 and TRBJ2-1, with D possibly being TRBD2 (5 bases). The V end was cut by 6 bases, the J end by 5 bases, with 14 bases between. Per germline, CDR1 LGHNA and CDR2 YSLEER. This CDR3 contains 14 residues.

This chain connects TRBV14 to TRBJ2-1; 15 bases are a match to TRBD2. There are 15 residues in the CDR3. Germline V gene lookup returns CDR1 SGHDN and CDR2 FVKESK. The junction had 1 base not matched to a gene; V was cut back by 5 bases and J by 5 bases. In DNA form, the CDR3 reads TGTGCCAGCAGCGGGACTAGCGGGAGGAACAATGAGCAGTTCTTC. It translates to CASSGTSGRNNEQFF.

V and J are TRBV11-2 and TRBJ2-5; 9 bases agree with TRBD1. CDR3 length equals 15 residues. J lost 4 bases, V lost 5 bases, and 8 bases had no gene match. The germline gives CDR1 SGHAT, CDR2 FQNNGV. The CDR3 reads CASSMTGGGGETQYF. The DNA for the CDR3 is TGTGCCAGCAGCATGACAGGGGGTGGAGGAGAGACCCAGTACTTC.

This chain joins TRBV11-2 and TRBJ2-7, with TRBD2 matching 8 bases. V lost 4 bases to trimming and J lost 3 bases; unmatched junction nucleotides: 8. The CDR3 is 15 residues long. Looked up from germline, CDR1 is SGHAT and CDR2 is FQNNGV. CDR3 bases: TGTGCCAGCAGCTATACAACGGGGGGGAACTACGAGCAGTACTTC. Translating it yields CASSYTTGGNYEQYF.

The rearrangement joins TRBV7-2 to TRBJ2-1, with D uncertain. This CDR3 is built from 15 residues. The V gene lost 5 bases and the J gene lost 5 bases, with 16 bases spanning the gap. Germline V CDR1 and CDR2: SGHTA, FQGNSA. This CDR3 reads CASSEWSGFNNEQFF. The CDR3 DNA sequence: TGTGCCAGCAGCGAATGGTCAGGCTTCAACAATGAGCAGTTCTTC. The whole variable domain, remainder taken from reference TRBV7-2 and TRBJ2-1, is GAGVSQSPSNKVTEKGKDVELRCDPISGHTALYWYRQSLGQGLEFLIYFQGNSAPDKSGLPSDRFSAERTGGSVSTLTIQRTQQEDSAVYLCASSEWSGFNNEQFFGPGTRLTVL.

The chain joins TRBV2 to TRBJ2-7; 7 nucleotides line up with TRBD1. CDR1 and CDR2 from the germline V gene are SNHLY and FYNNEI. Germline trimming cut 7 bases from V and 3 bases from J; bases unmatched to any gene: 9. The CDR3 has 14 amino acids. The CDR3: CASTLGQNRYEQYF. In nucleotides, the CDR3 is TGTGCCAGCACCCTGGGACAGAACCGCTACGAGCAGTACTTC.

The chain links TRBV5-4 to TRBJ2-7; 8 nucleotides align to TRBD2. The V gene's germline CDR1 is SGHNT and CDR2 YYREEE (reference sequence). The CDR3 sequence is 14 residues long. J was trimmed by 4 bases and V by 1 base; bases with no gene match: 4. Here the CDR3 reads CASSLPGGPYEQYF. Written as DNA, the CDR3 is TGTGCCAGCAGCTTGCCGGGAGGGCCTTACGAGCAGTACTTC.

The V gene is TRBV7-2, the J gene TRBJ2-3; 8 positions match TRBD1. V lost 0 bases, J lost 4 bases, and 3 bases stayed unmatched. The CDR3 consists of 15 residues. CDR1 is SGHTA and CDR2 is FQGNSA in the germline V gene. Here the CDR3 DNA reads TGTGCCAGCAGCTTAGCCAGGGGGCGTGCAGATACGCAGTATTTT. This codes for CASSLARGRADTQYF.

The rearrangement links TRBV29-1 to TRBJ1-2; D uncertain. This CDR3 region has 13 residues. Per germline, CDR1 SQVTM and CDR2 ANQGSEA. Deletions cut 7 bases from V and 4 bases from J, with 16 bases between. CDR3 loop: CSAHVQQAYGYTF. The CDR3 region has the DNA TGCAGCGCCCACGTACAGCAAGCCTATGGCTACACCTTC.

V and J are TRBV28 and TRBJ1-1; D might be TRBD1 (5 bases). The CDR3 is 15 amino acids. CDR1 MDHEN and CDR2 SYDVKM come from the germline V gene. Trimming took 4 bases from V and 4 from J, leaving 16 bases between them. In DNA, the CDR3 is TGTGCCAGCAGTTCCCGGGGGAAGTTGGGCACTGAAGCTTTCTTT. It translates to CASSSRGKLGTEAFF. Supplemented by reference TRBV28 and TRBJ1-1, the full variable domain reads DVKVTQSSRYLVKRTGEKVFLECVQDMDHENMFWYRQDPGLGLRLIYFSYDVKMKEKGDIPEGYSVSREKKERFSLILESASTNQTSMYLCASSSRGKLGTEAFFGQGTRLTVV.

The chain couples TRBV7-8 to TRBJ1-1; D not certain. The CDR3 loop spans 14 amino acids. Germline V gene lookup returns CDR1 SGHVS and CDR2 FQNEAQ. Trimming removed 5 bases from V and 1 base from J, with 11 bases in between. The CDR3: CASSATTANTEAFF. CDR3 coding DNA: TGTGCCAGCAGCGCGACTACGGCGAACACTGAAGCTTTCTTT.

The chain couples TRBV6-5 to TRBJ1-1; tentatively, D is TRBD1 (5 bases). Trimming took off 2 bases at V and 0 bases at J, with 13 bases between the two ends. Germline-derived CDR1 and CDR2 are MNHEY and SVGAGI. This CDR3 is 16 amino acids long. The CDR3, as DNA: TGTGCCAGCAGTTACAAGGCAGGACACTTGAACACTGAAGCTTTCTTT. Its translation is CASSYKAGHLNTEAFF.